Each of the 2 T cell receptor beta chains below was sequenced from the same sample in a study of blood T cell repertoires in COVID-19. Assay: immunoSEQ multiplex PCR; the TCRdb copy retains only in-frame clones and omits some. The sample yields nearly 95,000 clones, approximately 80% seen once. The sequenced sample was peripheral blood. These receptors came from a human donor in a cohort sampled during active COVID-19.

The chain carries TRBV6-6 and TRBJ1-1; D unresolved. Germline CDR1 and CDR2: MNHNY and SVGAGI (reference sequence). The CDR3 is made up of 13 amino acids. Between the trimmed V and J ends, which lost 4 bases and 5 bases, there was a span of 11 bases. The CDR3 region has the DNA TGTGCCAGCAGTTTGGGCCGTCGGACTGAAGCTTTCTTT. It translates to CASSLGRRTEAFF.

CDR3 amino acids: CASSGQSNQPQHF. DNA for the CDR3: TGTGCCAGCTCGGGACAGAGCAATCAGCCCCAGCATTTT. This rearrangement joins TRBV6-5 to TRBJ1-5, with 7 bases aligning to TRBD1. CDR1 is MNHEY and CDR2 is SVGAGI in the germline V gene. The CDR3 spans 13 residues. V shed 8 bases and J 1 base; nucleotides not matched to a gene: 2.